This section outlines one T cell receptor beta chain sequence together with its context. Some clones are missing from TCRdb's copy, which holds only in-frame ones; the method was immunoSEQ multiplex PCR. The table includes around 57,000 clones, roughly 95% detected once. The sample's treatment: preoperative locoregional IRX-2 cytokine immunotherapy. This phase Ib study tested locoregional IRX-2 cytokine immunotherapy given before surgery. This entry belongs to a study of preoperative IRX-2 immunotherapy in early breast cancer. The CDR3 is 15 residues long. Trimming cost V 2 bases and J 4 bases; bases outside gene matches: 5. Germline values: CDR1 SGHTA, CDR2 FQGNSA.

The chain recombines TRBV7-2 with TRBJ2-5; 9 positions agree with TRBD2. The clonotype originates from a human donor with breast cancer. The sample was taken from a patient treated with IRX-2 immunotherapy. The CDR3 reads CASSLLAGLAETQYF. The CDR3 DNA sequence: TGTGCCAGCAGCTTACTAGCGGGGCTGGCAGAGACCCAGTACTTC.